The sequence of this TCR beta chain was determined in a study of vaccination effects on CD4 cells after COVID-19. Across the whole study: The ViraFEST assay expanded antigen-specific CD4+ T cells with viral peptide pools before sequencing. Researchers obtained post-vaccine samples at a median of 72 days past the second dose.

Profiling relied on immunoSEQ multiplex PCR, and the TCRdb table lists in-frame clones only, not all of them. The sample includes around 40,000 clones, 60% to 75% of them seen just once. Looked up from germline, CDR1 is LGHDT and CDR2 is YNNKEL (reference sequence). With 8 bases removed from V and 4 bases from J, the gap between germline ends came to 14 bases. This CDR3 is 13 amino acids long. Details on this clone: Its antigen remains unidentified.

The culture ran for about 11 days, and then CD4+ T cells were isolated. Participants were vaccinated with two doses of either the BNT162b2 or mRNA-1273 vaccine. At days 3 and 7, half of the medium was exchanged for IL-2 medium. This TCR was sampled from a human donor who received a COVID-19 vaccine. The sequencing used CD4+ T cells from PBMCs cultured without peptide, collected after COVID-19 vaccination. The chain recombines TRBV3-1 (or the pseudogene TRBV3-2) with TRBJ2-5, with TRBD2 as a possible D gene (6 bases). The CDR3 sequence is CASGMGGGETQYF. In DNA, the CDR3 is TGTGCCAGCGGTATGGGGGGAGGAGAGACCCAGTACTTC.